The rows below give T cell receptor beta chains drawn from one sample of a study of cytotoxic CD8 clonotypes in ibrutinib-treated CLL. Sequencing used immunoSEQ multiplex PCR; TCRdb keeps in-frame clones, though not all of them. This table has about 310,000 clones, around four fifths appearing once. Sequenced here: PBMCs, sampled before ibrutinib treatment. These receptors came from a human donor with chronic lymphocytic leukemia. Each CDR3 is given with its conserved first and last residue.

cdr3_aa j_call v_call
CASSARGQTNYGYTF TRBJ1-2 TRBV9
CASSLANTDTQYF TRBJ2-3 TRBV7-9
CASSYSSKADTQYF TRBJ2-3 TRBV6-6
CASSQVVNTGSGNTIYF TRBJ1-3 TRBV4-3
CASKGGNYGYTF TRBJ1-2 TRBV25-1
CASSLSAASGTQYF TRBJ2-5 TRBV28
CASSQHPQGEAFF TRBJ1-1 TRBV19
CASSDTDRGTEAFF TRBJ1-1 TRBV6-4
CASSLVAVHNQPQHF TRBJ1-5 TRBV11-2
CASSVGGSGAGYTF TRBJ1-2 TRBV9
CASSLVGGSYEQYF TRBJ2-7 TRBV7-6
CASSSATGPGNTIYF TRBJ1-3 TRBV7-9